These 9 T cell receptor beta chains originate from one sample sequenced in a study of T cell responses to AZD1222 COVID-19 vaccine. The assay was immunoSEQ multiplex PCR, and TCRdb's table has in-frame clones only and misses some. The table has some 88,000 clones, about 90% seen once. The starting material was peripheral blood, obtained on day 0 of AZD1222 vaccination. The receptors were gathered from an adult in good health.

V and J are TRBV6-5 and TRBJ1-5; TRBD1 aligns across 7 bases. The junction had 5 bases not matched to a gene; V was cut back by 7 bases and J by 5 bases. CDR3 length: 13 amino acids. Germline values: CDR1 MNHEY, CDR2 SVGAGI. CDR3 protein: CASNTDRDQPQHF. CDR3 DNA sequence: TGTGCCAGCAACACAGACAGGGATCAGCCCCAGCATTTT.

The chain joins TRBV5-4 to TRBJ2-7, with 8 bases lining up with TRBD1. Trimming took 0 bases from V and 7 from J; bases not matched to a gene: 6. Germline loops: CDR1 SGHNT, CDR2 YYREEE (reference sequence). CDR3 length: 14 amino acids. The CDR3 DNA sequence: TGTGCCAGCAGCTTGGGAGACAGGGGAGTAGAGCAGTACTTC. This translates into CASSLGDRGVEQYF.

This rearrangement joins TRBV18 to TRBJ2-1; D uncertain. CDR3 length: 13 residues. V was trimmed by 5 bases and J by 5 bases, leaving 10 bases between them. Germline CDR1 KGHSH, CDR2 LQKENI. CDR3 loop: CASSSDRDNEQFF. The CDR3 DNA reads as TGTGCCAGCTCATCAGACCGAGACAATGAGCAGTTCTTC.

The chain is built from TRBV9 and TRBJ1-1, with D maybe TRBD1 (6 bases). The ends were cut back, 4 bases at V and 7 bases at J, with 17 bases in the middle. Germline V CDR1 and CDR2: SGDLS, YYNGEE. The CDR3 runs 14 residues. The CDR3 DNA sequence: TGTGCCAGCAGCAAAATCGGACAGCCTGATGAAGCTTTCTTT. Its protein is CASSKIGQPDEAFF. The full variable domain, in which reference TRBV9 and TRBJ1-1 provide the parts outside the CDR3, is DSGVTQTPKHLITATGQRVTLRCSPRSGDLSVYWYQQSLDQGLQFLIQYYNGEERAKGNILERFSAQQFPDLHSELNLSSLELGDSALYFCASSKIGQPDEAFFGQGTRLTVV.

The genes are TRBV15 and TRBJ2-1, with TRBD2 identical over 8 bases. The CDR3 covers 16 residues. The J segment lost 9 bases and the V segment lost 1 base, leaving 11 bases of the junction unmatched. In germline, CDR1 is LNHNV, CDR2 YYDKDF (reference sequence). CDR3 loop: CATSRGRTGLAREQFF. CDR3 bases: TGTGCCACCAGCAGAGGGCGGACTGGACTAGCTCGTGAGCAGTTCTTC.

V usage is TRBV19 and J usage is TRBJ2-1; TRBD1 matches 8 bases. The CDR3 length is 14 residues. The trim removed 5 bases at V and 2 bases at J, leaving 2 bases unmatched. Germline V CDR1 and CDR2: LNHDA, SQIVND (reference sequence). The CDR3: CASSGGQAYNEQFF. CDR3 bases: TGTGCCAGTAGTGGGGGACAGGCCTACAATGAGCAGTTCTTC.

V gene TRBV18 combines with J gene TRBJ2-4; 9 positions match TRBD1. J lost 1 base, V lost 4 bases, and 5 bases had no gene match. CDR1 is KGHSH and CDR2 is LQKENI in the germline V gene. CDR3 length: 16 residues. The CDR3 coding sequence is TGTGCCAGCTCACAGGGACAGGGTAACGCCAAAAACATTCAGTACTTC. Its translation: CASSQGQGNAKNIQYF.

Note on this clone: A junction end diverges from the germline sequence, so it may reflect a read error. The chain couples TRBV28 to TRBJ2-3; TRBD2 aligns across 13 bases. There are 21 residues in the CDR3. The germline V gene encodes CDR1 MDHEN and CDR2 SYDVKM. The CDR3 nucleotides are TGTGCCAGCAGTTTATCCCCGCCACTAGCGGGAGGGCCCCCAAGCACGGATACGCAGTATTTT. Translating gives CASSLSPPLAGGPPSTDTQYF.

The chain uses TRBV25-1 and TRBJ1-3, with D unclear. Per germline, CDR1 MGHDK and CDR2 SYGVNS. CDR3 length: 13 residues. V was cut by 7 bases and J by 0 bases, with 7 bases left in between. CDR3 sequence reads: CASNGFSGNTIYF. The DNA of the CDR3 is TGTGCCAGCAATGGTTTCTCTGGAAACACCATATATTTT. Together with reference TRBV25-1 and TRBJ1-3, the CDR3 gives the full variable domain: EADIYQTPRYLVIGTGKKITLECSQTMGHDKMYWYQQDPGMELHLIHYSYGVNSTEKGDLSSESTVSRIRTEHFPLTLESARPSHTSQYLCASNGFSGNTIYFGEGSWLTVV.